This T cell receptor beta chain derives from a study of CD8+CD57+ T cells in acquired aplastic anemia. Ten or more counts support this clonotype. Antigen: not known. Profiles of TCR beta VDJ and CDR3 were generated from a genomic DNA template. TCRdb fed the reads into MiXCR, producing one record per CDR3 protein. There are around 290,000 distinct CDR3 sequences in the sample; 56% occur only once, and around 1.2% lies in the top ten. Patients sequenced had flow cytometry evidence of CD8+CD57+ cell expansion. Acquired aplastic anemia of severe grade affected all patients. Broader study findings: Both patients and controls carried the same twenty-nine CD8+ CDR3 sequences.

Trimming removed 0 bases from V and 7 bases from J; junction bases left unmatched: 4. Germline CDR1 is MNHEY and CDR2 is SVGAGI. This CDR3 region has 14 residues. The material sequenced was sorted CD4+, CD8+, or CD8+CD57+ T cells (not recorded which) from PBMCs. The receptor was derived from a human donor with aplastic anemia. The chain has TRBV6-5 and TRBJ2-5; TRBD1 agrees at 8 bases. The CDR3 nucleotides are TGTGCCAGCAGTTACTCGACAGGGGTTGGGACCCAGTACTTC. As protein: CASSYSTGVGTQYF.